This TCR beta chain was documented in a study of monozygotic twins with inflammatory bowel disease. In the case of this clonotype: Its target is unknown.

Whole-study results and caveats: Whether twins were concordant or discordant made no difference to repertoire similarity, possibly from limited power. IBD patients showed reduced TCRbeta diversity (inverse Simpson) versus healthy co-twins.

The draw for each donor consisted of a single 2.5 ml blood sample. The CDR3 is 16 amino acids. Germline lookup yields CDR1 SGHRS and CDR2 YFSETQ. Every TCR library consumed 3,000 to 4,500 ng of total RNA. TCRdb reprocessed the 5' RACE reads and reports one entry per CDR3 protein, with no DNA. The sample spans about 440,000 distinct CDR3 sequences; the ten largest clones claim 2% to 3%. This clonotype was obtained from a human donor with ulcerative colitis or Crohn's disease, or a healthy co-twin of an affected twin (not recorded which). The chain links TRBV5-1 to TRBJ1-1; TCRdb calls TRBD1, which cannot be checked without DNA. Sequencing input: blood. This CDR3 reads CASSLTAGTGYTEAFF.